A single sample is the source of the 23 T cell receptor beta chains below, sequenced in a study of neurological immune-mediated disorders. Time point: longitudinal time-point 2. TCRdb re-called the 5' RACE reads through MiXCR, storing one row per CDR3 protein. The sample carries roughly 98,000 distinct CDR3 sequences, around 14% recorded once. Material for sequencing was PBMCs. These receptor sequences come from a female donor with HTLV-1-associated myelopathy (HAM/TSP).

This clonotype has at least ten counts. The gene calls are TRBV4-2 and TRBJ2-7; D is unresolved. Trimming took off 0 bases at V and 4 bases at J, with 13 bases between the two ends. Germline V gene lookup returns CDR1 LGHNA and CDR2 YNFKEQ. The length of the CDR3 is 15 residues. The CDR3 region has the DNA TGTGCCAGCAGCCAAGAGTACGGCTTGCAATACGAGCAGTACTTC. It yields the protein CASSQEYGLQYEQYF.

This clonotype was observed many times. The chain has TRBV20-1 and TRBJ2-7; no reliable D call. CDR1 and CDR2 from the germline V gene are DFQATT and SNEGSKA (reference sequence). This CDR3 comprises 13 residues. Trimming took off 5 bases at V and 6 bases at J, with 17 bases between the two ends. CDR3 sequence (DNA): TGCAGTGCTGGGAAAGACACGACCGGCGAGCAGTACTTC. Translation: CSAGKDTTGEQYF.

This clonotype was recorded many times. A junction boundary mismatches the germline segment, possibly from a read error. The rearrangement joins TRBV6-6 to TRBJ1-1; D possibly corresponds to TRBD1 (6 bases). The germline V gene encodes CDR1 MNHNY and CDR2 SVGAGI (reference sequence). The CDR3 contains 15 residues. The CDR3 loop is CASSYPPTGNNEAFF. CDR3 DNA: TGTGCCAGCAGTTACCCACCGACAGGCAACAATGAAGCTTTCTTT.

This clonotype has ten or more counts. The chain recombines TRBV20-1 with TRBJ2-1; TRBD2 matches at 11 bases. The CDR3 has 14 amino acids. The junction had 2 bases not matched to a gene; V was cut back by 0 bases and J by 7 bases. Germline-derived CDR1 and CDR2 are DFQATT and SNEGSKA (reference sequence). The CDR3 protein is CSAREGTSGNEQFF. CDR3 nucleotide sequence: TGCAGTGCTAGAGAAGGGACTAGCGGTAATGAGCAGTTCTTC.

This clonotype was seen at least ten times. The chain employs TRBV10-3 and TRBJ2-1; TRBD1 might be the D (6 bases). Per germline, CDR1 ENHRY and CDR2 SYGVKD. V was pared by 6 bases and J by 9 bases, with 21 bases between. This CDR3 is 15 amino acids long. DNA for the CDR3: TGTGCCATCAGGGGGGCCGATTTTTTAGGAGGTGAGCAGTTCTTC. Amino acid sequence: CAIRGADFLGGEQFF.

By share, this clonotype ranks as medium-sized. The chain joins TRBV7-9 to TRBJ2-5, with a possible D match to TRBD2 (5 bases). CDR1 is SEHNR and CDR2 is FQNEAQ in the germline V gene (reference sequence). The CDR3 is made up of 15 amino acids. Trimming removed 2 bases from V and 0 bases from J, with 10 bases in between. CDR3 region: CASSLQSGYQETQYF. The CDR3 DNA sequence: TGTGCCAGCAGCTTACAATCGGGGTACCAAGAGACCCAGTACTTC.

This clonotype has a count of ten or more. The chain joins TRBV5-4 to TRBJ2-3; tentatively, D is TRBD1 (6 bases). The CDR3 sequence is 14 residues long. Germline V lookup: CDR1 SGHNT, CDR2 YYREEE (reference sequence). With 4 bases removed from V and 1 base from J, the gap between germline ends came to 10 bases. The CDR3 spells CASSPGDGTDTQYF. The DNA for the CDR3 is TGTGCCAGCAGCCCAGGGGACGGCACAGATACGCAGTATTTT.

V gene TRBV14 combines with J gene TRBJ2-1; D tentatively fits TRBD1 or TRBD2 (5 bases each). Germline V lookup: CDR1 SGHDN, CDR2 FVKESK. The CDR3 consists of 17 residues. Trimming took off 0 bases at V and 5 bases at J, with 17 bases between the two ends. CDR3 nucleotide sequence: TGTGCCAGCAGCCAAGAGAGCCGCCTCTTGGGACACAATGAGCAGTTCTTC. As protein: CASSQESRLLGHNEQFF. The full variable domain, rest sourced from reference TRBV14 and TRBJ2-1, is EAGVTQFPSHSVIEKGQTVTLRCDPISGHDNLYWYRRVMGKEIKFLLHFVKESKQDESGMPNNRFLAERTGGTYSTLKVQPAELEDSGVYFCASSQESRLLGHNEQFFGPGTRLTVL.

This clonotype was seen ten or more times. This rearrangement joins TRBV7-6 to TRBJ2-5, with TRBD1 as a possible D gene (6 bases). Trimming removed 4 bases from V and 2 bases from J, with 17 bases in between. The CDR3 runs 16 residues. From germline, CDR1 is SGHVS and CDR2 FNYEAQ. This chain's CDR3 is CASSSQAGTSQETQYF. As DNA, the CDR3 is TGTGCCAGCAGCTCCCAAGCCGGGACATCACAAGAGACCCAGTACTTC. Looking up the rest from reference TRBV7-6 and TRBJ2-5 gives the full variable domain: GAGVSQSPRYKVTKRGQDVALRCDPISGHVSLYWYRQALGQGPEFLTYFNYEAQQDKSGLPNDRFSAERPEGSISTLTIQRTEQRDSAMYRCASSSQAGTSQETQYFGPGTRLLVL.

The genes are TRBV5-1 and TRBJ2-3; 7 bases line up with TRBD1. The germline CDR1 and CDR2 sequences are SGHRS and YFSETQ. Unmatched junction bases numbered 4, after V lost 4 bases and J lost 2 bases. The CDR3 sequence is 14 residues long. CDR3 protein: CASSPGTVTDTQYF. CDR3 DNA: TGCGCCAGCAGCCCTGGGACAGTCACAGATACGCAGTATTTT.

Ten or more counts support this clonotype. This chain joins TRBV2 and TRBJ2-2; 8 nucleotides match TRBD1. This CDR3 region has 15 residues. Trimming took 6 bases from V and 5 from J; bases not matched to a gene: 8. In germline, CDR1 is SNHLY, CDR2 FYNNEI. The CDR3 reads CASRLQGDETGELFF. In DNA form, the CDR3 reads TGTGCCAGCAGATTACAGGGGGACGAGACCGGGGAGCTGTTTTTT.

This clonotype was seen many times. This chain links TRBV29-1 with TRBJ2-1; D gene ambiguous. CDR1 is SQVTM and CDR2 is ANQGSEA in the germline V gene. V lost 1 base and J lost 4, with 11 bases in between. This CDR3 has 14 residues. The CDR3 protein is CSVEAGPPYNEQFF. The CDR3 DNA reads TGCAGCGTTGAAGCCGGTCCGCCTTACAATGAGCAGTTCTTC.

The CDR3: CASRPQGQGAQETQYF. In nucleotides, the CDR3 is TGTGCCAGCAGACCCCAAGGACAGGGGGCTCAAGAGACCCAGTACTTC. V usage is TRBV6-6 and J usage is TRBJ2-5, with 11 nucleotides matching TRBD1. CDR3 length: 16 residues. The germline V gene encodes CDR1 MNHNY and CDR2 SVGAGI (reference sequence). V was clipped by 6 bases and J by 2 bases; unmatched bases: 8.

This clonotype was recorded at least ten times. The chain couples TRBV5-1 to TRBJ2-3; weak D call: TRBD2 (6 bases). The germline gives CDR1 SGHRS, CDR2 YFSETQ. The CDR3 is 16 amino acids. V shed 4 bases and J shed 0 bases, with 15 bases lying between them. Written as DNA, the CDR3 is TGCGCCAGCAGCCGGGACTCCCCTTTTAGCACAGATACGCAGTATTTT. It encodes CASSRDSPFSTDTQYF.

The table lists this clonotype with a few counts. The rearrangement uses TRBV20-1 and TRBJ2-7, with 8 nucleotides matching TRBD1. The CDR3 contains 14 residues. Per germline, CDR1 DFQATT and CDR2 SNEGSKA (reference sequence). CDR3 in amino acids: CSGMDLQGAYEQYF. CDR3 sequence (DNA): TGCAGCGGGATGGACCTACAGGGGGCCTACGAGCAGTACTTC.

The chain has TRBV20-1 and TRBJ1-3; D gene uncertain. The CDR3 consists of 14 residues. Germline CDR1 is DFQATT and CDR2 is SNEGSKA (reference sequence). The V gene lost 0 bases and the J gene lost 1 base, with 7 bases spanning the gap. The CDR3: CSARDSGSGNTIYF. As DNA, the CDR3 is TGCAGTGCTAGAGATTCTGGTTCTGGAAACACCATATATTTT.

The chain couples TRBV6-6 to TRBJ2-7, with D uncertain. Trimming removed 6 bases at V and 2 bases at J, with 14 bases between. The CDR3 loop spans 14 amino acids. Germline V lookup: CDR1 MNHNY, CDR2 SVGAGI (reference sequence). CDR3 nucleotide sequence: TGTGCCAGCAGGAATGGGCGGAAGACCTACGAGCAGTACTTC. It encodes CASRNGRKTYEQYF.

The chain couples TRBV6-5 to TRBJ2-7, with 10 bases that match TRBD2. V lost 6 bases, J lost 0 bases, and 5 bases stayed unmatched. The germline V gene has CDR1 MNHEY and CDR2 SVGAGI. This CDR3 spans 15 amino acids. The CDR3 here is CASSPIAGGSYEQYF. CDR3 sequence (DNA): TGTGCCAGCAGCCCAATAGCGGGGGGCTCCTACGAGCAGTACTTC.

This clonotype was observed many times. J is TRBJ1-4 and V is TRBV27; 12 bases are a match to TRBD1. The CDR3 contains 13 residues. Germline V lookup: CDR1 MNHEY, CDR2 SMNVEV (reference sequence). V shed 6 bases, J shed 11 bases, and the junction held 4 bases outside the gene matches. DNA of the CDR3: TGTGCCAGCAGGGGGACAGGGGGCAGGAAACTGTTTTTT. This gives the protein CASRGTGGRKLFF.

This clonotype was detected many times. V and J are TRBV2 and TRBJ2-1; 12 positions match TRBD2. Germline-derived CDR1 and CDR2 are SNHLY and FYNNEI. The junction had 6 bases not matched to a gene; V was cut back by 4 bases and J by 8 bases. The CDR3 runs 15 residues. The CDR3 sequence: CASSASSGGAHEQFF. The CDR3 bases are TGTGCCAGCAGTGCATCTAGCGGGGGGGCCCATGAGCAGTTCTTC.

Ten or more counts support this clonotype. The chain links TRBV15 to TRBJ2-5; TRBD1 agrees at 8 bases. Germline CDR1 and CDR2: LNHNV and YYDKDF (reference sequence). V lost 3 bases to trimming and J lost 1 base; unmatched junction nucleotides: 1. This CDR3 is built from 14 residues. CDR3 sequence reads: CATSRDRAQETQYF. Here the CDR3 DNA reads TGTGCCACCAGCAGGGACAGGGCCCAAGAGACCCAGTACTTC.

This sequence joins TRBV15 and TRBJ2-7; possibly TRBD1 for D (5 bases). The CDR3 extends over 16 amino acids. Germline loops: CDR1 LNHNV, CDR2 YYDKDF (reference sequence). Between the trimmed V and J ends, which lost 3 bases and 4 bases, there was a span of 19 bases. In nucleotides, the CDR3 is TGTGCCACCAGCAGTTATTTTTCGGGCAGGGCGTACGAGCAGTACTTC. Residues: CATSSYFSGRAYEQYF.

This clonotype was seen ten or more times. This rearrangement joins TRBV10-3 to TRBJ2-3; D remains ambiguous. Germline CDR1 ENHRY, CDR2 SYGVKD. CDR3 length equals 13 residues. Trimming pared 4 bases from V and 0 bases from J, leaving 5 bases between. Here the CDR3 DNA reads TGTGCCATCAGTGCGGGCAGCACAGATACGCAGTATTTT. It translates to CAISAGSTDTQYF.